A selection of T cell receptor beta chains follows, all from one sample in a study of blood T cell repertoires in COVID-19. Only in-frame clones appear in the TCRdb table, and some are missing; sequencing was by immunoSEQ multiplex PCR. The data contain around 190,000 clones, roughly 91% of them singletons. The sample was peripheral blood. All receptors come from a human donor in a cohort sampled during active COVID-19. Both conserved end residues are part of each CDR3. The D gene is left open where the match is weak. Size is stated for part of the rows, as once, few or many counts, or as a class when the clone is expanded.

v_gene	d_gene	abundance	j_gene	CDR3nt	CDR3aa
TRBV29-1	-	-	TRBJ1-1	TGCAGCGTTGAACCCGCTACAGGTAACACTGAAGCTTTCTTT	CSVEPATGNTEAFF
TRBV19	TRBD2	-	TRBJ2-7	TGTGCCAGTAGTATCGGACTAGCGGTCCCCTACGAGCAGTACTTC	CASSIGLAVPYEQYF
TRBV24-1	-	-	TRBJ2-1	TGTGCCACCAGTGACGGGGGACAGTCCCTTTTGGGAAATGAGCAGTTCTTC	CATSDGGQSLLGNEQFF
TRBV27	TRBD1	-	TRBJ2-5	TGTGCCAGCAGTTTAACTGACAGGGAAGAGACCCAGTACTTC	CASSLTDREETQYF
TRBV9	TRBD1	-	TRBJ1-2	TGTGCCAGCAGCGCTACACAGGGGACCGCCCTTCATGGCTACACCTTC	CASSATQGTALHGYTF
TRBV12-2	-	-	TRBJ1-2	TGTGCAAGTCGCCCCACAGGCGCGGCAGGGGGTCTTTGTGGCTACACCTTC	CASRPTGAAGGLCGYTF
TRBV2	-	few	TRBJ2-3	TGTGCCAGCAGCGATCTAGTCACAGATACGCAGTATTTT	CASSDLVTDTQYF
TRBV14	-	-	TRBJ2-2	TGTGCCAGCAGCCAAGACCCGATTGGCCCCGGGGAGCTGTTTTTT	CASSQDPIGPGELFF
TRBV5-4	TRBD1	once	TRBJ2-3	TGTGCCAGCAGTCCGGACAGGGTGGGGCCGGATACGCAGTATTTT	CASSPDRVGPDTQYF
TRBV19	TRBD1	-	TRBJ1-6	TGTGCCAGTACCATGACAGGGATCAATTCACCCCTCCACTTT	CASTMTGINSPLHF
TRBV5-1	TRBD1	-	TRBJ1-6	TGCGCCAGCAGCAGACAAGGGACAGAGGGTCGATCACCCCTCCACTTT	CASSRQGTEGRSPLHF
TRBV24-1	TRBD1	-	TRBJ2-1	TGTGCCACCAGTGATTTGCGTCAGGGGGCCAATGAGCAGTTCTTC	CATSDLRQGANEQFF
TRBV7-2	TRBD2	-	TRBJ2-7	TGTGCCAGCAGCTTAGGCGGGGGGGCTCTTTACGAGCAGTACTTC	CASSLGGGALYEQYF
TRBV24-1	TRBD1	-	TRBJ1-2	TGTGCCACCAGTGATTCCGGACAGGGTACTAACTATGGCTACACCTTC	CATSDSGQGTNYGYTF
TRBV18	-	once	TRBJ1-6	TGTGCCAGCTCACCCGTCACGATCCGGAATTCACCCCTCCACTTT	CASSPVTIRNSPLHF
TRBV7-9	-	-	TRBJ1-2	TGTGCCAGCAGCTTAGCTTCGGGAGCTGACTATGGCTACACCTTC	CASSLASGADYGYTF
TRBV7-9	-	-	TRBJ1-1	TGTGCCAGCAGCTTATCCCGGTTGAACACTGAAGCTTTCTTT	CASSLSRLNTEAFF
TRBV6-2/TRBV6-3	TRBD2	few	TRBJ2-7	TGTGCCAGCAGTTACTCGAAGGTAACTAGCGGTTACGAGCAGTACTTC	CASSYSKVTSGYEQYF
TRBV19	-	-	TRBJ1-2	TGTGCCAGTAGTATGGAGGAGACATATAACTATGGCTACACCTTC	CASSMEETYNYGYTF
TRBV29-1	-	-	TRBJ2-3	TGCAGCGTTGATCGGGTAGAGCGAGACCTAACAGATACGCAGTATTTT	CSVDRVERDLTDTQYF
TRBV5-1	-	-	TRBJ1-2	TGCGCCTCAAGTCAGGAAGGTAACTATGGCTACACCTTC	CASSQEGNYGYTF